Shown below are 26 T cell receptor beta chains from a single sample sequenced in a study of CD8 T cells in Susac syndrome. The authors reverse transcribed about 0.5 to 1 ug RNA with random hexamers. TCRdb re-analysed the immunoSEQ multiplex PCR reads in MiXCR, keeping a single row per CDR3 protein. The table includes 120,000 or so distinct CDR3 sequences, 85% to 95% detected once. The sequencing input was CD4+ T cells from PBMCs. All receptors come from a human donor with multiple sclerosis.

This chain uses TRBV2 with TRBJ1-5; weak D call: TRBD1 (5 bases). V was clipped by 3 bases and J by 5 bases, with 14 bases between them. The CDR3 consists of 15 residues. Germline-derived CDR1 and CDR2 are SNHLY and FYNNEI. The CDR3 sequence is CASSEAPGRDQPQHF. As DNA, the CDR3 is TGTGCCAGCAGTGAGGCCCCAGGGAGGGATCAGCCCCAGCATTTT.

The J gene is TRBJ2-7, the V gene TRBV29-1, with TRBD2 matching over 8 bases. Germline CDR1 and CDR2: SQVTM and ANQGSEA. This CDR3 is built from 14 residues. V lost 7 bases, J lost 0 bases, and 8 bases stayed unmatched. CDR3 in DNA: TGCAGCGCCGAGGGACGGGGGGGCTCCTACGAGCAGTACTTC. This codes for CSAEGRGGSYEQYF.

The CDR3 DNA sequence: TGTGCCACCCCGGACAGGGCGGCAAATCAGCCCCAGCATTTT. Protein: CATPDRAANQPQHF. The chain links TRBV10-3 to TRBJ1-5; 8 bases are shared with TRBD1. The CDR3 runs to 14 residues. CDR1 ENHRY and CDR2 SYGVKD come from the germline V gene. The V gene end was trimmed by 10 bases and the J gene end by 4 bases; junction bases not matched to a gene: 9.

V gene TRBV20-1 combines with J gene TRBJ2-5, with 8 nucleotides matching TRBD1. J gave up 1 base and V 6 bases, and 10 bases lay outside the gene matches. The germline V gene has CDR1 DFQATT and CDR2 SNEGSKA (reference sequence). The CDR3 runs 15 residues. The CDR3 DNA reads as TGCAGTGCCACCCAAGGACAGGGAACCCAAGAGACCCAGTACTTC. It encodes CSATQGQGTQETQYF.

This clonotype came up once. The chain combines TRBV30 with TRBJ1-1; D is unresolved. Trimming shortened V by 4 bases and J by 6 bases, and 12 bases separated the two germline ends. Germline V gives CDR1 GTSNPN, CDR2 SVGIG (reference sequence). The CDR3 is 12 residues long. The CDR3 DNA reads as TGTGCCTGGAAAGGGCTTAGGGCTGAAGCTTTCTTT. Amino acid sequence: CAWKGLRAEAFF.

This rearrangement joins TRBV29-1 to TRBJ2-3; possibly TRBD1 for D (6 bases). Trimming stripped 3 bases from V and 7 bases from J, with 11 bases between. This CDR3 spans 12 amino acids. From germline, CDR1 is SQVTM and CDR2 ANQGSEA. The CDR3 region has the DNA TGCAGCGTTGACTCAACAGGGCATACGCAGTATTTT. Protein product: CSVDSTGHTQYF.

This chain uses TRBV19 with TRBJ1-1, with 7 bases identical to TRBD1. The CDR3 runs 14 residues. The germline CDR1 and CDR2 sequences are LNHDA and SQIVND (reference sequence). V was clipped by 5 bases and J by 1 base; unmatched bases: 4. The CDR3 nucleotides read TGTGCCAGTAGTGTAACAGGGGCGAACACTGAAGCTTTCTTT. Encoded protein: CASSVTGANTEAFF.

CDR3: CSATVPGGMADTQYF. The CDR3 DNA reads TGCAGTGCTACCGTCCCGGGGGGCATGGCAGATACGCAGTATTTT. The rearrangement joins TRBV20-1 to TRBJ2-3; tentatively, D is TRBD2 (7 bases). CDR3 length: 15 residues. Germline CDR1 reads DFQATT; CDR2 reads SNEGSKA (reference sequence). Trimming pared 4 bases from V and 4 bases from J, leaving 18 bases between.

This chain uses TRBV6-5 with TRBJ2-7; D is possibly TRBD2 (6 bases). Germline V gene sequence: CDR1 MNHEY, CDR2 SVGAGI. V lost 6 bases and J lost 2, with 17 bases in between. This CDR3 spans 15 amino acids. The chain's CDR3 is CASSKSSGRPYEQYF. For the CDR3, the DNA is TGTGCCAGCAGCAAAAGTTCGGGGAGGCCCTACGAGCAGTACTTC.

The chain employs TRBV7-9 and TRBJ2-3; no clear D gene. The V gene lost 5 bases and the J gene lost 2 bases, with 14 bases spanning the gap. The length of the CDR3 is 15 residues. The germline gives CDR1 SEHNR, CDR2 FQNEAQ (reference sequence). The CDR3 loop reads CASSPSLGITDTQYF. The CDR3 region has the DNA TGTGCCAGCAGCCCCAGCTTAGGGATCACAGATACGCAGTATTTT.

V and J are TRBV10-3 and TRBJ2-7, with 8 bases aligning to TRBD2. CDR1 is ENHRY and CDR2 is SYGVKD in the germline V gene. V lost 4 bases, J lost 6 bases, and 8 bases stayed unmatched. This CDR3 region has 14 residues. The CDR3: CAISVGLGGVEQYF. CDR3 bases: TGTGCCATCAGTGTGGGGCTCGGGGGGGTCGAGCAGTACTTC.

This rearrangement joins TRBV20-1 to TRBJ1-3, with no clear D. The CDR3 runs 11 residues. Germline-derived CDR1 and CDR2 are DFQATT and SNEGSKA (reference sequence). The V gene lost 6 bases and the J gene lost 10 bases, with 13 bases spanning the gap. CDR3 DNA: TGCAGTGCAATCACCTTGATGACCATATATTTT. This codes for CSAITLMTIYF.

This rearrangement joins TRBV30 to TRBJ2-5; a possible D gene is TRBD1 (7 bases). Per the germline V gene, CDR1 is GTSNPN and CDR2 is SVGIG (reference sequence). V lost 4 bases, J lost 5 bases, and 20 bases lay in between. This CDR3 region has 15 residues. The CDR3 region has the DNA TGTGCCTGGATCTCCTCAGGGGGGCAGGCGGAGACCCAGTACTTC. It codes for CAWISSGGQAETQYF.

V usage is TRBV20-1 and J usage is TRBJ2-7; 10 bases align to TRBD2. Germline CDR1 and CDR2: DFQATT and SNEGSKA (reference sequence). The ends lost 3 bases at V and 4 bases at J; junction bases unmatched: 12. The CDR3 covers 16 residues. CDR3 loop: CSASSLAGADLYEQYF. In DNA, the CDR3 is TGCAGTGCTAGTTCGCTAGCGGGGGCCGACTTGTACGAGCAGTACTTC.

J is TRBJ2-5 and V is TRBV6-6, with D perhaps assigned TRBD1 or TRBD2 (7 bases each). Looked up from germline, CDR1 is MNHNY and CDR2 is SVGAGI (reference sequence). The CDR3 has 16 amino acids. Trimming took off 4 bases at V and 5 bases at J, with 20 bases between the two ends. The CDR3 DNA sequence: TGTGCCAGCAGTTCCAGGACAGGCCCCGGGGGGGAGACCCAGTACTTC. Translation gives CASSSRTGPGGETQYF.

This chain joins TRBV11-3 and TRBJ2-5; D remains ambiguous. Deletions cut 7 bases from V and 1 base from J, with 13 bases between. Germline V gene data show CDR1 as SGHNT and CDR2 as YENEEA. There are 14 residues in the CDR3. As DNA, the CDR3 is TGTGCCAGCACCCCCGCCCTGGGCCAAGAGACCCAGTACTTC. This encodes CASTPALGQETQYF.

The chain uses TRBV18 and TRBJ1-1; D possibly corresponds to TRBD1 (6 bases). The V and J ends lost 3 bases and 3 bases respectively, with 11 bases between them. Germline CDR1 KGHSH, CDR2 LQKENI. This CDR3 comprises 14 residues. This CDR3 is CASSPRGGDTEAFF. In DNA, the CDR3 is TGTGCCAGCTCACCCAGGGGAGGGGACACTGAAGCTTTCTTT. Full variable domain (missing parts from reference TRBV18 and TRBJ1-1): NAGVMQNPRHLVRRRGQEARLRCSPMKGHSHVYWYRQLPEEGLKFMVYLQKENIIDESGMPKERFSAEFPKEGPSILRIQQVVRGDSAAYFCASSPRGGDTEAFFGQGTRLTVV.

The count of this clonotype is one. The chain carries TRBV28 and TRBJ1-4, with a weak D call TRBD1 (6 bases). V was trimmed by 5 bases and J by 7 bases, leaving 14 bases between them. This CDR3 spans 14 amino acids. Germline CDR1 and CDR2: MDHEN and SYDVKM. Written as DNA, the CDR3 is TGTGCCAGCAGTGGGGGGGGCGCAGGTGAAAAACTGTTTTTT. Protein: CASSGGGAGEKLFF.

The chain combines TRBV3-1 with TRBJ2-1, with a tentative D call TRBD2 (6 bases). This CDR3 comprises 13 residues. Germline V lookup: CDR1 LGHDT, CDR2 YNNKEL (reference sequence). V lost 4 bases and J lost 5, with 9 bases in between. CDR3 coding DNA: TGTGCCAGCAGCCGCGGGATTAACAATGAGCAGTTCTTC. It specifies CASSRGINNEQFF.

The chain recombines TRBV2 with TRBJ2-1; D may be TRBD1 (6 bases). This CDR3 region has 13 residues. CDR1 is SNHLY and CDR2 is FYNNEI in the germline V gene. Trimming took 7 bases from V and 5 from J, leaving 12 bases between them. The CDR3: CASTGTLDNEQFF. The CDR3 DNA reads as TGTGCCAGCACCGGGACACTAGACAATGAGCAGTTCTTC.

For this clonotype: Its ends do not fully match the called genes, so a read error is possible. This chain connects TRBV13 to TRBJ1-5; no clear D. CDR1 is PRHDT, CDR2 FYEKMQ, per germline (reference sequence). The CDR3 covers 15 residues. The CDR3: CASSLGRVRNRPQHF. CDR3 nucleotides: TGTGCCAGCAGCTTAGGTAGGGTCCGGAATCGGCCCCAGCATTTT. Drawing the rest from reference TRBV13 and TRBJ1-5, the complete variable domain is AAGVIQSPRHLIKEKRETATLKCYPIPRHDTVYWYQQGPGQDPQFLISFYEKMQSDKGSIPDRFSAQQFSDYHSELNMSSLELGDSALYFCASSLGRVRNRPQHFGDGTRLSIL.

The chain recombines TRBV10-3 with TRBJ2-5; D is perhaps TRBD2 (5 bases). The V end was cut by 0 bases, the J end by 4 bases, with 12 bases between. The CDR3 is 15 residues long. Germline V CDR1 and CDR2: ENHRY, SYGVKD. CDR3 in amino acids: CAISESGVLAETQYF. CDR3 sequence (DNA): TGTGCCATCAGTGAGTCCGGGGTACTTGCAGAGACCCAGTACTTC.

CDR3 protein: CASSPRFEYSGANVLTF. The DNA of the CDR3 is TGTGCCAGCTCACCACGATTTGAATACTCTGGGGCCAACGTCCTGACTTTC. The chain uses TRBV18 and TRBJ2-6; D is unresolved. The V gene's germline CDR1 is KGHSH and CDR2 LQKENI. V dropped 1 base and J dropped 0 bases, with 10 bases sitting between them. The CDR3 is made up of 17 amino acids.

The genes are TRBV12-3 or TRBV12-4 and TRBJ1-5, with D hard to call. The ends were cut back, 6 bases at V and 0 bases at J, with 12 bases in the middle. CDR3 length equals 15 residues. The CDR3 nucleotides read TGTGCCAGCAGCCTTAGCGGGCTTAGCAATCAGCCCCAGCATTTT. It yields the protein CASSLSGLSNQPQHF.

The CDR3 nucleotides are TGTGCCAGCAGTTTACAGGGGGACTATGGCTACACCTTC. Its translation is CASSLQGDYGYTF. The rearrangement joins TRBV27 to TRBJ1-2, with TRBD1 identical over 7 bases. Germline trimming cut 2 bases from V and 3 bases from J; bases unmatched to any gene: 0. The germline V gene has CDR1 MNHEY and CDR2 SMNVEV (reference sequence). The CDR3 is made up of 13 amino acids.

The chain joins TRBV7-2 to TRBJ1-2; 12 nucleotides agree with TRBD1. Germline loops: CDR1 SGHTA, CDR2 FQGNSA. With 0 bases clipped from V and 8 bases from J, the junction kept 4 bases outside the gene matches. The CDR3 is made up of 15 amino acids. CDR3 nucleotide sequence: TGTGCCAGCAGCTTAGCGGGGACAGGGGGCAGGGGCTACACCTTC. Protein: CASSLAGTGGRGYTF.